The clone carrying this T cell receptor (beta chain) turned up a few times. TCRdb itself ran the 5' RACE reads through MiXCR, one entry per CDR3 protein. Among 2,900 or so distinct CDR3 sequences listed, over 4% were seen once. This sample was included in a study of spatial heterogeneity in lung cancer. Turning to the study itself: Consistently, beta-chain sequences turned up in larger numbers than alpha-chain sequences did.

The V segment lost 7 bases and the J segment 2 bases; nucleotides outside the gene matches: 7. The CDR3 covers 15 residues. Germline CDR1 is MNHEY and CDR2 is SMNVEV (reference sequence). Noted time point: sample taken at primary tumor resection. Sequencing was performed on normal lung tissue next to the tumor, taken at surgery. This chain joins TRBV27 and TRBJ2-7; TRBD2 agrees at 11 bases. The sequence was obtained from a male donor with early-stage non-small cell lung cancer. The CDR3 here is CASNRLAGGTYEQYF. Here the CDR3 DNA reads TGTGCCAGCAACCGTCTAGCGGGAGGTACCTACGAGCAGTACTTC.